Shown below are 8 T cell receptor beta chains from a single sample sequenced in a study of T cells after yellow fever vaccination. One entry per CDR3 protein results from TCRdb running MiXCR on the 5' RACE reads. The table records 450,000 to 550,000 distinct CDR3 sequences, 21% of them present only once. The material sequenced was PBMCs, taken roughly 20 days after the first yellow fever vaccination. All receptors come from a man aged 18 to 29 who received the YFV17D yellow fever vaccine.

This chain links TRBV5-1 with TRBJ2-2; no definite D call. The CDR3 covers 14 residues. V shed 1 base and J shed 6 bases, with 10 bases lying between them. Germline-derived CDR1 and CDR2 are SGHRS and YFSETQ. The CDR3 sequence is CASSLKSEPGELFF. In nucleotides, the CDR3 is TGCGCCAGCAGCTTGAAGAGCGAGCCCGGGGAGCTGTTTTTT.

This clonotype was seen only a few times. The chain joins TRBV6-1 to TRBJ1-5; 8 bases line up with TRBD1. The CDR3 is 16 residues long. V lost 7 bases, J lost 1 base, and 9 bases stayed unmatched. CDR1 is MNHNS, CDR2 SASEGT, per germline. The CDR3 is CASIPGRQGSNQPQHF. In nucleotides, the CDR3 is TGTGCCAGCATTCCGGGCCGACAGGGGAGCAATCAGCCCCAGCATTTT.

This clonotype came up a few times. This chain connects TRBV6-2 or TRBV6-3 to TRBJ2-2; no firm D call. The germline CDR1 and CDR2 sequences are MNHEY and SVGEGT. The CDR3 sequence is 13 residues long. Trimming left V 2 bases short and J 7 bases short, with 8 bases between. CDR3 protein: CASSYRTDGELFF. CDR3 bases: TGTGCCAGCAGTTACCGGACGGACGGGGAGCTGTTTTTT.

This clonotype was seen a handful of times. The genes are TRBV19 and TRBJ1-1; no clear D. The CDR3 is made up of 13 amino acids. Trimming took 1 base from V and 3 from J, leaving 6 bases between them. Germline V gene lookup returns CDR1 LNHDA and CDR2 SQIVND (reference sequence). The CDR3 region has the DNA TGTGCCAGTAGTATAGTTGGGTACACTGAAGCTTTCTTT. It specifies CASSIVGYTEAFF.

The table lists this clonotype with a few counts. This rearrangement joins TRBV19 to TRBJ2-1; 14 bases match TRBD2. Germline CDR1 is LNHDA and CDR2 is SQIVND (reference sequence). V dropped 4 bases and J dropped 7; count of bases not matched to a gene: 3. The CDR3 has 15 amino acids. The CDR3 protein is CASSKGLAGENEQFF. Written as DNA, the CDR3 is TGTGCCAGTAGTAAGGGACTAGCGGGGGAGAATGAGCAGTTCTTC.

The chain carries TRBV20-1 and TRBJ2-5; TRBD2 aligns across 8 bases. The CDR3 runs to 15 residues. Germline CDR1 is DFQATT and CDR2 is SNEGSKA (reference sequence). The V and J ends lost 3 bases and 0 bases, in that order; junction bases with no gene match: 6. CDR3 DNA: TGCAGTGCTAGGGAAGCGGGGGCCAACCAAGAGACCCAGTACTTC. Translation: CSAREAGANQETQYF.

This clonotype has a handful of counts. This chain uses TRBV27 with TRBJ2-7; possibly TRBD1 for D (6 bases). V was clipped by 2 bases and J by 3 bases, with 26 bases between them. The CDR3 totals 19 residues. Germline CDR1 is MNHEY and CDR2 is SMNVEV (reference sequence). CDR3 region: CASSLRVSALGQFSYEQYF. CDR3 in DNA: TGTGCCAGCAGTTTAAGGGTGTCGGCCCTCGGACAGTTTAGCTACGAGCAGTACTTC.

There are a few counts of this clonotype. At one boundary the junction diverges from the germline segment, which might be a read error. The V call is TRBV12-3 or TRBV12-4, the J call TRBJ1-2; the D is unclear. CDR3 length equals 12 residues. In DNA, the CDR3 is TGTGCCAGCATAATGTGGTCACTCCCCCGAGTCTTC. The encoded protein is CASIMWSLPRVF.